A single sample gave rise to the 5 T cell receptor beta chains below, sequenced in a study of blood T cells in healthy people across ages. Alongside a J-beta primer mix, a sample-barcoded 5' primer served in a second PCR lasting roughly 7 to 11 cycles. TCRdb re-called the 5' RACE reads through MiXCR, storing one row per CDR3 protein. The profile shows some 890,000 distinct CDR3 sequences, under 35% of them singletons. This sample also appeared in a second study, on T cells of mothers and their children.

Sequencing was performed on blood. The source of these receptors is a woman aged 40 to 49 in good health.

V gene TRBV5-1 combines with J gene TRBJ1-2; no clear D. Trimming left V 0 bases short and J 4 bases short, with 10 bases between. Looked up from germline, CDR1 is SGHRS and CDR2 is YFSETQ. The CDR3 spans 14 residues. CDR3 loop: CASSLGTRFYGYTF. The DNA for the CDR3 is TGCGCCAGCAGCTTGGGCACGAGGTTCTATGGCTACACCTTC.

The table lists this clonotype with a few counts. A much larger clone differs from this one at a single base, so this may be a read error. V gene TRBV6-5 combines with J gene TRBJ2-7, with 8 bases identical to TRBD1. Per germline, CDR1 MNHEY and CDR2 SVGAGI. This CDR3 has 15 residues. CDR3 bases: TGTGCCGGCAGAAAACAACAGGGGGGACTGAGCGAGCAGTACTTC. Protein: CAGRKQQGGLSEQYF.

This clonotype was detected a few times. V usage is TRBV5-1 and J usage is TRBJ2-1; TRBD2 matches at 7 bases. The V and J ends lost 1 base and 5 bases, in that order; junction bases with no gene match: 15. Looked up from germline, CDR1 is SGHRS and CDR2 is YFSETQ. The CDR3 is made up of 18 amino acids. CDR3 in DNA: TGCGCCAGCAGCTTGACACCGACCGCGGGAGCTGTGAACAATGAGCAGTTCTTC. Amino acids: CASSLTPTAGAVNNEQFF.

This clonotype is a singleton in its sample. This chain connects TRBV20-1 to TRBJ1-3; D call uncertain. The CDR3 contains 12 residues. With 7 bases removed from V and 4 bases from J, the gap between germline ends came to 11 bases. Germline V gene lookup returns CDR1 DFQATT and CDR2 SNEGSKA (reference sequence). The CDR3 loop is CSVLSRGNTIYF. CDR3 coding DNA: TGCAGTGTGCTTTCGAGGGGAAACACCATATATTTT.

Notes on this clonotype: A much bigger clone sits one base away, suggesting this may be a read error. The missing conserved phenylalanine or tryptophan at the end of this CDR3 makes a read error likely. This sequence joins TRBV6-2 or TRBV6-3 and TRBJ2-6; TRBD1 matches at 12 bases. Germline V CDR1 and CDR2: MNHEY, SVGEGT. This CDR3 has 22 amino acids. J gave up 0 bases and V 2 bases, and 14 bases lay outside the gene matches. The CDR3 DNA sequence: TGTGCCAGCAGTTACGCCCCGGGACAGGGGGCGGTAGGGCCCTCTGGGGCCAACGTCCTGACTTGC. Protein product: CASSYAPGQGAVGPSGANVLTC.